This T cell receptor (beta chain) was identified during a study of blood T cell repertoires in COVID-19 (dated by TCRdb to 2020 to 2022). For context, the study as a whole: Samples from collaborators originated in the United States, Italy and Spain and spanned both the acute and convalescent phases of COVID-19. The prospective study material was composed of cDNA or gDNA derived from T cells, B-cell-depleted T cells, or PBMCs. Deeply sampled blood TCRbeta repertoires from subjects exposed to, actively infected with, or recovered from COVID-19 were included in the dataset. The repertoires were made available in a free public database intended to serve as a resource for research on the immune response to SARS-CoV-2. The samples were drawn from two sources: the first 160 participants of the ongoing ImmuneRACE study, and 1,000 to 1,500 subjects contributed by 6 global collaborators. The sample metadata nearly always contained a de-identified subject ID, COVID-19 status, age in years and sex. Where HLA class I and class II types were available, the types were taken from metadata supplied by the sample provider, not from assay-based typing. Study-wide findings and limitations: The amount of clinical and demographic metadata varied by source and participant and was provided uncurated.

Details on this clone: Its antigen target is currently unknown. Qualities for individual bases were not recorded, and no much larger clone is one base off.

Based on the germline V gene, the CDR1 and CDR2 sequences are SGDLS and YYNGEE. From cysteine to phenylalanine, the CDR3 is 17 amino acids long. The DNA shown is the 51-base CDR3, in frame from base 1. Deletion took 3 bases off V and 5 bases off J, with a span of 23 bases between the germline ends. Participants in the prospective study were enrolled through a virtual design, were aged about 18 to 90 years, and lived in 24 United States geographic areas. In the prospective study, participants were assigned to cohorts based on the clinical history participants reported in a screening survey and a study questionnaire. Recovered participants in ImmuneRACE Cohort 3 were defined as having two consecutive negative NP/OP PCR tests, clearance from a healthcare professional, or resolution of symptoms. In the prospective study, whole blood, serum and a nasopharyngeal or oropharyngeal swab were collected from each participant by mobile phlebotomists. Participants in the prospective study had the option to provide additional blood draws and questionnaires over a 2-month period. Before DNA extraction, prospective study blood samples were shipped either frozen or at room temperature.

The immunoSEQ Assay, a bias-controlled multiplex PCR, was used to amplify TCRbeta CDR3 regions from genomic DNA. Per the source publication's procedure: The number of nucleated cells in each sample was estimated by amplification of reference gene primers within the assay. Sequence reads were collapsed and filtered to measure the absolute abundance of every unique TCRbeta CDR3 rearrangement. Productive Simpson clonality was computed per sample as the square root of Simpson's diversity index over productive rearrangements. Imported from immuneACCESS, the table was reduced by TCRdb to in-frame sequences with V and J called. These copies leave out some clones; in studies compared against another copy, an unresolved V gene accounts for under half, and the cause of the remainder is not known. For V, J and clone size, that table is used; D and trimming come from the DNA. A total of about 160,000 clones appear in this sample, 84% of them only once. Roughly 8% of the sample is held by the ten biggest clonotypes.

The TCR comes from a woman between 50 and 59 years old who had recovered from COVID-19. The rearranged segments are TRBV9 and TRBJ2-5; TRBD2 is a possible D gene, resting on 6 matching bases. Sequencing was done on a sample of PBMCs or T cells enriched from blood (not recorded which). Read as DNA, the sequence is TGTGCCAGCAGCGCCGACGCCTCCGGGACTCCATCGGAGACCCAGTACTTC. It is translated as CASSADASGTPSETQYF.